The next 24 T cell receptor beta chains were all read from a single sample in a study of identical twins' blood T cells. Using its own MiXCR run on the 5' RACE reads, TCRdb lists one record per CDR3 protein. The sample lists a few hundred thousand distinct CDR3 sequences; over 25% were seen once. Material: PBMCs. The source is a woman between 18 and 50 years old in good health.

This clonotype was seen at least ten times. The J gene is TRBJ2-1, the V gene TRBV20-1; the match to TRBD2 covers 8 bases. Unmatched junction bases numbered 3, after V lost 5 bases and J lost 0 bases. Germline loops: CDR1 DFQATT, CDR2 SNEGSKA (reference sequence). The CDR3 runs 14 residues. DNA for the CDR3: TGCAGTGCTCCTAGCGGGCCCTCCTACAATGAGCAGTTCTTC. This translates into CSAPSGPSYNEQFF.

The CDR3 region has the DNA TGTGCCAGCAGCCTCAGATGGGGGGGTGAAGCTTTCTTT. It codes for CASSLRWGGEAFF. The rearrangement joins TRBV9 to TRBJ1-1; D may be TRBD1 (5 bases). V lost 4 bases to trimming and J lost 7 bases, with 14 bases between them. This CDR3 has 13 amino acids. The germline V gene has CDR1 SGDLS and CDR2 YYNGEE.

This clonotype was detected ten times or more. CDR3 DNA: TGTGCCACCCCGAGCGGGAGAGGTCACGAGCAGTACTTC. Its translation: CATPSGRGHEQYF. V gene TRBV2 combines with J gene TRBJ2-7, with 8 bases lining up with TRBD2. Germline assignment: CDR1 SNHLY and CDR2 FYNNEI. The CDR3 runs 13 residues. Trimming at V came to 10 bases and at J to 5 bases, leaving 10 bases not matched to a gene. Full variable domain (remainder filled in from reference TRBV2 and TRBJ2-7): EPEVTQTPSHQVTQMGQEVILRCVPISNHLYFYWYRQILGQKVEFLVSFYNNEISEKSEIFDDQFSVERPDGSNFTLKIRSTKLEDSAMYFCATPSGRGHEQYFGPGTRLTVT.

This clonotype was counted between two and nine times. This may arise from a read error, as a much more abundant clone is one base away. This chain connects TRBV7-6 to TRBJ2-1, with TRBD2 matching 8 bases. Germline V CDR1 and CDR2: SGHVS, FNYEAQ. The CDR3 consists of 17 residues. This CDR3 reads CVSSLGPSGGFYNEQFF. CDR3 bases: TGTGTCAGCAGCTTAGGACCCTCGGGGGGGTTCTACAATGAGCAGTTCTTC.

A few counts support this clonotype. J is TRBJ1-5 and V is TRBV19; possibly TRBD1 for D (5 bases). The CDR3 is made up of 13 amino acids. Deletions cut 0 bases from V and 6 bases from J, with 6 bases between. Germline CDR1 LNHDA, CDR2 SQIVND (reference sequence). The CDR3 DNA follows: TGTGCCAGTAGTATAGAAGGGACTCAGCCCCAGCATTTT. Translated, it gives CASSIEGTQPQHF.

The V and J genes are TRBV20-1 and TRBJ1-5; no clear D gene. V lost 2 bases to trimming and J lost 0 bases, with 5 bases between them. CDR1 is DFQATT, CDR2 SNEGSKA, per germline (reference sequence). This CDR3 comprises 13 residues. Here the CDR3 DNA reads TGCAGTGCTAGACCTAATAGCAATCAGCCCCAGCATTTT. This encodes CSARPNSNQPQHF.

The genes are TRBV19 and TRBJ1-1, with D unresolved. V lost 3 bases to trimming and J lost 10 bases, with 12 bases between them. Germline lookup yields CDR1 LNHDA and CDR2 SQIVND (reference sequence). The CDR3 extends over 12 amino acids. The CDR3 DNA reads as TGTGCCAGTAGTATCCCCGGTAATGGAGCTTTCTTT. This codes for CASSIPGNGAFF.

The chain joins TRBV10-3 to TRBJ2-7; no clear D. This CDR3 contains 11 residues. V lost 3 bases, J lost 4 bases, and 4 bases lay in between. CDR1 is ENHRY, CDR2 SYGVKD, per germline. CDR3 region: CAISDGYEQYF. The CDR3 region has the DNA TGTGCCATCAGTGATGGATACGAGCAGTACTTC.

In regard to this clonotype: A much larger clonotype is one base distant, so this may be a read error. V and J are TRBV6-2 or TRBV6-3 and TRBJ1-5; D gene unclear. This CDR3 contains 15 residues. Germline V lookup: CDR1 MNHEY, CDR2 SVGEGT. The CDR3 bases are TGTGCCTGCAGTTATCGGAGGGCTCCCAATCAGCCCCAGCATTTT. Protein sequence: CACSYRRAPNQPQHF.

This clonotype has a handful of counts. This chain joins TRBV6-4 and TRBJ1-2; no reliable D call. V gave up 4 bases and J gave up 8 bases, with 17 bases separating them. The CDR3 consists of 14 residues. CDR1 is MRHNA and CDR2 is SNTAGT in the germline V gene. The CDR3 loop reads CASSAVRSAGGYTF. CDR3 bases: TGTGCCAGCAGTGCGGTCCGTTCGGCGGGAGGCTACACCTTC.

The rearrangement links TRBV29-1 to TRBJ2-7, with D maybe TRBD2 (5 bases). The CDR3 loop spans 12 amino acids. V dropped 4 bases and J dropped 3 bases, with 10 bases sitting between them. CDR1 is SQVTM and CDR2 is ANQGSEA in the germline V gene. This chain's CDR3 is CSVGNGGYEQYF. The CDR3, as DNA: TGCAGCGTTGGGAACGGAGGCTACGAGCAGTACTTC.

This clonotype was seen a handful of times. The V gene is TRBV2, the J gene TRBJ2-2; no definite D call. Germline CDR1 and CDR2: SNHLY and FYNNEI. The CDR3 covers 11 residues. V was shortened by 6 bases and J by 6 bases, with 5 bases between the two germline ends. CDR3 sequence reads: CASRGAGELFF. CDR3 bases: TGTGCCAGCAGGGGTGCCGGGGAGCTGTTTTTT.

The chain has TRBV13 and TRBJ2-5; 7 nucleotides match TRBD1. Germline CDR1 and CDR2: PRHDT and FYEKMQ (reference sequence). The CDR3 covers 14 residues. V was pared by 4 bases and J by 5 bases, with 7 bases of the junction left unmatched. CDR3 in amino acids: CASSSQGNGETQYF. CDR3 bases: TGTGCCAGCAGCTCACAGGGGAATGGGGAGACCCAGTACTTC.

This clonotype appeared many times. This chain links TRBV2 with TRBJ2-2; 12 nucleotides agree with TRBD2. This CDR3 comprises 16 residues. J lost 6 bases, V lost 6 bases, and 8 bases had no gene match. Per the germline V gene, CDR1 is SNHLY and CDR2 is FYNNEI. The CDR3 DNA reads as TGTGCCAGCAGGAAACGGACTAGCGGGAAGGCCGGGGAGCTGTTTTTT. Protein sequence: CASRKRTSGKAGELFF. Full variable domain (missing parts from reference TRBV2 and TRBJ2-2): EPEVTQTPSHQVTQMGQEVILRCVPISNHLYFYWYRQILGQKVEFLVSFYNNEISEKSEIFDDQFSVERPDGSNFTLKIRSTKLEDSAMYFCASRKRTSGKAGELFFGEGSRLTVL.

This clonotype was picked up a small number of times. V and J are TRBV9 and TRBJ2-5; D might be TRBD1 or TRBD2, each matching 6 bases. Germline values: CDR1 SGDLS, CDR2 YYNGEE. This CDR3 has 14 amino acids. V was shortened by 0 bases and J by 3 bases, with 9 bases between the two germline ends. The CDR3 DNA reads TGTGCCAGCAGCGTAGACGGGGGCAAAGAGACCCAGTACTTC. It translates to CASSVDGGKETQYF. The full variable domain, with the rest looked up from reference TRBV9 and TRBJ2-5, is DSGVTQTPKHLITATGQRVTLRCSPRSGDLSVYWYQQSLDQGLQFLIQYYNGEERAKGNILERFSAQQFPDLHSELNLSSLELGDSALYFCASSVDGGKETQYFGPGTRLLVL.

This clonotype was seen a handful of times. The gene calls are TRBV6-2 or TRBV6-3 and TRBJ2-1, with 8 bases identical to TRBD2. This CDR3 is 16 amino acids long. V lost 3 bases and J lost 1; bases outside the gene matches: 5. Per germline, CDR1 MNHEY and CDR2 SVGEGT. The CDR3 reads CASSYSTSVSYNEQFF. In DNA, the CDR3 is TGTGCCAGCAGTTATTCGACTAGCGTGTCCTACAATGAGCAGTTCTTC.

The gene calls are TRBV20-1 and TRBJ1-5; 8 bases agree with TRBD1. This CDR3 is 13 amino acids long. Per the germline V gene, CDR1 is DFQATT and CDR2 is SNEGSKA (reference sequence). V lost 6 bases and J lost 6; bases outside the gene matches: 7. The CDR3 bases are TGCAGTGCCAAAGACAGGGGCGGTCAGCCCCAGCATTTT. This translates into CSAKDRGGQPQHF.

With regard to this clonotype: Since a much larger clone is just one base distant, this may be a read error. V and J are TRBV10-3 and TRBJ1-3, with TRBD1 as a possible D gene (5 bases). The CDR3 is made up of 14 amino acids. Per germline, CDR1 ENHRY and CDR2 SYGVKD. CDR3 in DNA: TGTGCCATCGGTGATCCGGGACGGGGAAACACCATATATTTT. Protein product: CAIGDPGRGNTIYF.

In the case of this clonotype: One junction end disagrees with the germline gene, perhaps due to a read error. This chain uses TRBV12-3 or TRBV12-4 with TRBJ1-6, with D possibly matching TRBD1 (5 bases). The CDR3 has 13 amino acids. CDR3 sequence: CASSLKGDSRLHF. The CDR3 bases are TGTGCCAGCAGTTTAAAAGGGGATTCACGCCTCCACTTT.

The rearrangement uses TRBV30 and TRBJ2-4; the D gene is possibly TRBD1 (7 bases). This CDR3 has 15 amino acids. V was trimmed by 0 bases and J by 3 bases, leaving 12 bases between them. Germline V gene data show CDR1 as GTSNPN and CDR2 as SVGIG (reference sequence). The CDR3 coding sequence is TGTGCCTGGAGTGTAGCCAGGGGGGTCAAAAACATTCAGTACTTC. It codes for CAWSVARGVKNIQYF.

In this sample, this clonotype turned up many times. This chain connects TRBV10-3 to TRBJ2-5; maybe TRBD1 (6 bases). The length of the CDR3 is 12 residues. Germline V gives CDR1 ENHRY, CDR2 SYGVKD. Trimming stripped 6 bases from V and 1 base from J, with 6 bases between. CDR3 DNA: TGTGCCATCAGGGGGGCCCAAGAGACCCAGTACTTC. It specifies CAIRGAQETQYF.

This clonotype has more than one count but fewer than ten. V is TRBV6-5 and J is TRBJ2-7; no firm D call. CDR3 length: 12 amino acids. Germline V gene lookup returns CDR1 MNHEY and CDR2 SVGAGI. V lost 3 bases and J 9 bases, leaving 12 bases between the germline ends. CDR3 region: CASSYPGSRQYF. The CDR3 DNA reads TGTGCCAGCAGTTATCCTGGATCTCGGCAGTACTTC.

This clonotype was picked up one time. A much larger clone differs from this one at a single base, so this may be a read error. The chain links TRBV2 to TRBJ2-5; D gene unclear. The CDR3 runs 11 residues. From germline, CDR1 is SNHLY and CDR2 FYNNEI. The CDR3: CASSFRETPYF. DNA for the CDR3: TGTGCCAGCAGTTTCCGAGAGACCCCGTACTTC. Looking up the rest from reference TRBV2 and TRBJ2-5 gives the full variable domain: EPEVTQTPSHQVTQMGQEVILRCVPISNHLYFYWYRQILGQKVEFLVSFYNNEISEKSEIFDDQFSVERPDGSNFTLKIRSTKLEDSAMYFCASSFRETPYFGPGTRLLVL.

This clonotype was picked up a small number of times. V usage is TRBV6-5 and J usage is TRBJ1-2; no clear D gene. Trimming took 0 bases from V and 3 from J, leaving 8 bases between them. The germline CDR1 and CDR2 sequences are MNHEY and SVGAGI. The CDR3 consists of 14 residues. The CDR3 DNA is TGTGCCAGCAGTTACTCGCCAGGAGACTATGGCTACACCTTC. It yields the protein CASSYSPGDYGYTF.